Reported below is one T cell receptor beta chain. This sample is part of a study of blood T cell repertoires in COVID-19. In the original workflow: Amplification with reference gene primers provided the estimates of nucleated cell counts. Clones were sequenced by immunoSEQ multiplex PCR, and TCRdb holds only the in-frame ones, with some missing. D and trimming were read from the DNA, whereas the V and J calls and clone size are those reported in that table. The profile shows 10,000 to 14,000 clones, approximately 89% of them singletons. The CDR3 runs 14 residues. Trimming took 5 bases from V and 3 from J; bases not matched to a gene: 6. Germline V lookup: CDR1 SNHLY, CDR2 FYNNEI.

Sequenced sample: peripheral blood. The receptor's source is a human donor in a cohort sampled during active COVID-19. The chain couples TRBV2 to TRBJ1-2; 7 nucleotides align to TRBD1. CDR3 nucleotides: TGTGCCAGCAGTTTTCGGACAGGCTACTATGGCTACACCTTC. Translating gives CASSFRTGYYGYTF.